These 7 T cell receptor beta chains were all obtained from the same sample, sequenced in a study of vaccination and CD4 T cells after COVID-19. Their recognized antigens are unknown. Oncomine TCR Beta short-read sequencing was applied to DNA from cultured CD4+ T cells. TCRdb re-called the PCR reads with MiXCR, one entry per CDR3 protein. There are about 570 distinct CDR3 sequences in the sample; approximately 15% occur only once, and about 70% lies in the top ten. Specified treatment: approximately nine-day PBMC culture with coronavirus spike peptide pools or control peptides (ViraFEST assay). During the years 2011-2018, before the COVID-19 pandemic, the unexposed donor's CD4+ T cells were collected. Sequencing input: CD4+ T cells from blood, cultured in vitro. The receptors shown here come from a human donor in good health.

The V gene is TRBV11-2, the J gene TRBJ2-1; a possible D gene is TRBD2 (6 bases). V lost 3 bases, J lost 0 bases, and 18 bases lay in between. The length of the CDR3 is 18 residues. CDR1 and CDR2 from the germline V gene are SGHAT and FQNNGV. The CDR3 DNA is TGTGCCAGCAGCTTGGGGAGGAAGACAGTTTTCTCCTACAATGAGCAGTTCTTC. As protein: CASSLGRKTVFSYNEQFF.

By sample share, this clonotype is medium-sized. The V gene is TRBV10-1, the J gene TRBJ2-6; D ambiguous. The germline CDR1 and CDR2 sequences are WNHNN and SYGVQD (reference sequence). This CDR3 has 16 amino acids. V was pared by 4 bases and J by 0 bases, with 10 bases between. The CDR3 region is CASSVERRSGANVLTF. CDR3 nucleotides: TGCGCCAGCAGTGTTGAGCGACGCTCTGGGGCCAACGTCCTGACTTTC.

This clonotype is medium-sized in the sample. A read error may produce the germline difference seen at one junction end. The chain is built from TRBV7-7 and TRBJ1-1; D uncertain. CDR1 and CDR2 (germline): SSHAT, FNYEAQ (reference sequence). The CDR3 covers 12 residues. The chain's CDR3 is CASSRPNTEAFF. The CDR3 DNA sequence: TGTGCTAGCAGCCGGCCTAACACTGAAGCTTTCTTT. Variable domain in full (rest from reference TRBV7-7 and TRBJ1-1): GAGVSQSPRYKVTKRGQDVTLRCDPISSHATLYWYQQALGQGPEFLTYFNYEAQPDKSGLPSDRFSAERPEGSISTLTIQRTEQRDSAMYRCASSRPNTEAFFGQGTRLTVV.

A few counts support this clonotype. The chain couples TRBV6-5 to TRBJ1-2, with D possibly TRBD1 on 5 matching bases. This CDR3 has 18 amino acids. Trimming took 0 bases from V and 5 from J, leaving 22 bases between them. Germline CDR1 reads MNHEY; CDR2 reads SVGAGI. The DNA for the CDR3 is TGTGCCAGCAGTTACTCGAAGGGCAGGGTGGTGAGTCGGTATGGCTACACCTTC. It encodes CASSYSKGRVVSRYGYTF.

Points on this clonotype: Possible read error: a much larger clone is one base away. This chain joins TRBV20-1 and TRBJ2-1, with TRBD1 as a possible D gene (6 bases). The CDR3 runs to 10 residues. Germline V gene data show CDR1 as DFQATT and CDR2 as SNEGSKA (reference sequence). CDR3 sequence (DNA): TGCAGTGCTAGGTTGGACAGCAAGCTCTTC. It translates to CSARLDSKLF.

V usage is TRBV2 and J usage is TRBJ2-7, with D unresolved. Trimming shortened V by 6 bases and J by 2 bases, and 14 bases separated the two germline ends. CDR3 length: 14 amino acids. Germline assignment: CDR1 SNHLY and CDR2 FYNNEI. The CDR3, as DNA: TGTGCCAGCAGAACTCAGGTCCTCACCTACGAGCAGTACTTC. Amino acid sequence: CASRTQVLTYEQYF.

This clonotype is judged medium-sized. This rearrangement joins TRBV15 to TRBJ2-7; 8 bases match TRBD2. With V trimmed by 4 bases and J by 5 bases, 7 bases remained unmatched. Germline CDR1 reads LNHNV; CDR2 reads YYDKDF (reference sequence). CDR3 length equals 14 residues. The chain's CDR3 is CATSTGGAWDEQYF. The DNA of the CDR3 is TGTGCCACCAGCACCGGGGGGGCCTGGGACGAGCAGTACTTC.